These T cell receptor beta chains were read from a single sample in a study of memory CD4+ T cells and cytomegalovirus serostatus. The data were produced by immunoSEQ multiplex PCR, yet TCRdb's version contains in-frame clones alone and is incomplete. There are 40,000 or so clones in the sample; 75% to 85% occur only once, and roughly 1.1% lies in the top ten. The sequenced sample consisted of memory CD4+ T cells from blood. Receptors were obtained from an adult in good health and CMV-seronegative. Both conserved end residues are part of each CDR3. D genes are given only for firm matches. Only some rows state a clone size, as once, few, many or a class for expanded clones.

clone_size: .
v_call: TRBV7-9
j_call: TRBJ2-1
d_call: TRBD2
cdr3_aa: CASSLTGLPYNEQFF
cdr3_nt: TGTGCCAGCAGCTTGACGGGACTACCCTACAATGAGCAGTTCTTC

clone_size: few
v_call: TRBV7-2
j_call: TRBJ2-4
d_call: .
cdr3_aa: CASSLDRLTKNIQYF
cdr3_nt: TGTGCCAGCAGCTTAGACAGGTTAACCAAAAACATTCAGTACTTC

clone_size: .
v_call: TRBV6-1
j_call: TRBJ2-7
d_call: TRBD1
cdr3_aa: CASSRTGDYEQYF
cdr3_nt: TGTGCCAGCAGTAGGACAGGGGACTACGAGCAGTACTTC

clone_size: .
v_call: TRBV7-3
j_call: TRBJ2-3
d_call: TRBD2
cdr3_aa: CASSQGTSGSTDTQYF
cdr3_nt: TGTGCCAGCAGCCAAGGGACTAGCGGGAGCACAGATACGCAGTATTTT

clone_size: few
v_call: TRBV5-6
j_call: TRBJ2-1
d_call: .
cdr3_aa: CASSSINRDYNEQFF
cdr3_nt: TGTGCCAGCAGCTCCATAAACAGGGATTACAATGAGCAGTTCTTC

clone_size: .
v_call: TRBV20-1
j_call: TRBJ2-1
d_call: .
cdr3_aa: CSALRGNEQFF
cdr3_nt: TGCAGTGCTCTGAGAGGCAATGAGCAGTTCTTC

clone_size: .
v_call: TRBV5-1
j_call: TRBJ2-7
d_call: TRBD1
cdr3_aa: CASRGQGGSYEQYF
cdr3_nt: TGCGCCAGCAGGGGACAGGGTGGATCCTACGAGCAGTACTTC

clone_size: .
v_call: TRBV6-5
j_call: TRBJ2-7
d_call: .
cdr3_aa: CASSDLLEQYF
cdr3_nt: TGTGCCAGCAGTGACTTGCTCGAGCAGTACTTC

clone_size: .
v_call: TRBV14
j_call: TRBJ1-1
d_call: TRBD1
cdr3_aa: CASSPINFRDRGSEAFF
cdr3_nt: TGTGCCAGCAGCCCAATCAACTTCCGGGACAGGGGCTCAGAAGCTTTCTTT

clone_size: once
v_call: TRBV21-1
j_call: TRBJ1-1
d_call: .
cdr3_aa: CASPSGSTEAFF
cdr3_nt: TGTGCCAGCCCCTCGGGGAGCACTGAAGCTTTCTTT

clone_size: .
v_call: TRBV27
j_call: TRBJ2-7
d_call: TRBD1
cdr3_aa: CASSPRGPFYEQYF
cdr3_nt: TGTGCCAGCAGTCCCAGGGGGCCTTTCTACGAGCAGTACTTC

clone_size: .
v_call: TRBV14
j_call: TRBJ2-7
d_call: TRBD2
cdr3_aa: CASSQQGLAGDEQYF
cdr3_nt: TGTGCCAGCAGCCAACAAGGGCTAGCGGGAGACGAGCAGTACTTC

clone_size: .
v_call: TRBV10-3
j_call: TRBJ2-2
d_call: TRBD2
cdr3_aa: CAASGTSGSPGTGELFF
cdr3_nt: TGTGCCGCCTCCGGGACTAGCGGGAGTCCGGGCACCGGGGAGCTGTTTTTT

clone_size: once
v_call: TRBV7-6
j_call: TRBJ1-1
d_call: .
cdr3_aa: CASSLGQNTEAFF
cdr3_nt: TGTGCCAGCAGCTTAGGACAGAACACTGAAGCTTTCTTT

clone_size: .
v_call: TRBV7-2
j_call: TRBJ2-2
d_call: TRBD2
cdr3_aa: CASSLALTSGSAYTGELFF
cdr3_nt: TGTGCCAGCAGCTTAGCGTTAACTAGCGGGAGCGCCTACACCGGGGAGCTGTTTTTT

clone_size: .
v_call: TRBV11-3
j_call: TRBJ2-7
d_call: TRBD1
cdr3_aa: CASSQGDSYEQYF
cdr3_nt: TGTGCCAGCAGCCAGGGGGACTCCTACGAGCAGTACTTC

clone_size: .
v_call: TRBV2
j_call: TRBJ2-2
d_call: .
cdr3_aa: CASSPGISPRAGELFF
cdr3_nt: TGTGCCAGCAGTCCGGGAATTAGTCCCCGTGCGGGGGAGCTGTTTTTT

clone_size: few
v_call: TRBV27
j_call: TRBJ1-4
d_call: .
cdr3_aa: CASSLNRDNEKLFF
cdr3_nt: TGTGCCAGCAGTTTAAACAGAGACAATGAAAAACTGTTTTTT

clone_size: .
v_call: TRBV5-6
j_call: TRBJ1-2
d_call: TRBD1
cdr3_aa: CASRGQGLASWGYTF
cdr3_nt: TGTGCCAGCAGGGGACAGGGGCTTGCAAGTTGGGGCTACACCTTC

clone_size: .
v_call: TRBV11-1
j_call: TRBJ1-2
d_call: .
cdr3_aa: CASSFDSRLYGYTF
cdr3_nt: TGTGCCAGCAGCTTCGATTCGAGACTCTATGGCTACACCTTC

clone_size: few
v_call: TRBV13
j_call: TRBJ1-1
d_call: .
cdr3_aa: CASSPGGTEAFF
cdr3_nt: TGTGCCAGCTCCCCCGGGGGCACTGAAGCTTTCTTT

clone_size: few
v_call: TRBV30
j_call: TRBJ2-7
d_call: .
cdr3_aa: CAWTVGNEQYF
cdr3_nt: TGTGCCTGGACGGTGGGAAACGAGCAGTACTTC

clone_size: .
v_call: TRBV6-5
j_call: TRBJ2-5
d_call: TRBD2
cdr3_aa: CASSYGGGLETQYF
cdr3_nt: TGTGCCAGCAGTTACGGCGGGGGGCTGGAGACCCAGTACTTC

clone_size: .
v_call: TRBV7-8
j_call: TRBJ1-2
d_call: .
cdr3_aa: CASSPQPALSYGYTF
cdr3_nt: TGTGCCAGCAGCCCCCAACCGGCACTAAGCTATGGCTACACCTTC

clone_size: .
v_call: TRBV6-6
j_call: TRBJ2-7
d_call: TRBD2
cdr3_aa: CASTVAGGPTEQYF
cdr3_nt: TGTGCCAGCACCGTAGCGGGAGGGCCTACCGAGCAGTACTTC

clone_size: .
v_call: TRBV19
j_call: TRBJ1-5
d_call: .
cdr3_aa: CASSRFDRRNQPQHF
cdr3_nt: TGTGCCAGTAGCCGATTCGATCGCCGCAATCAGCCCCAGCATTTT

clone_size: .
v_call: TRBV15
j_call: TRBJ2-1
d_call: .
cdr3_aa: CATSRGARGNEQFF
cdr3_nt: TGTGCCACCAGCAGAGGGGCGCGCGGCAATGAGCAGTTCTTC

clone_size: once
v_call: TRBV7-8
j_call: TRBJ1-1
d_call: .
cdr3_aa: CASSPIRENTEAFF
cdr3_nt: TGTGCCAGCAGCCCTATTCGGGAGAACACTGAAGCTTTCTTT

clone_size: .
v_call: TRBV30
j_call: TRBJ2-5
d_call: TRBD2
cdr3_aa: CAWGPGLAEEAQYF
cdr3_nt: TGTGCCTGGGGCCCGGGACTAGCGGAAGAGGCCCAGTACTTC

clone_size: .
v_call: TRBV11-2
j_call: TRBJ1-1
d_call: .
cdr3_aa: CASSLAGGTEAFF
cdr3_nt: TGTGCCAGCAGCTTAGCAGGTGGCACTGAAGCTTTCTTT

clone_size: .
v_call: TRBV18
j_call: TRBJ2-5
d_call: .
cdr3_aa: CASSSVEVSGETQYF
cdr3_nt: TGTGCCAGCTCATCGGTGGAAGTCAGTGGAGAGACCCAGTACTTC

clone_size: .
v_call: TRBV2
j_call: TRBJ1-1
d_call: .
cdr3_aa: CASSVRGIGTEAFF
cdr3_nt: TGTGCCAGCAGTGTTCGGGGTATCGGCACTGAAGCTTTCTTT

clone_size: .
v_call: TRBV5-5
j_call: TRBJ2-3
d_call: .
cdr3_aa: CASSLGGGITDTQYF
cdr3_nt: TGTGCCAGCAGCTTGGGGGGCGGAATCACAGATACGCAGTATTTT

clone_size: few
v_call: TRBV6-1
j_call: TRBJ1-2
d_call: .
cdr3_aa: CASSEPSGSNYGYTF
cdr3_nt: TGTGCCAGCAGCGAGCCGTCCGGCTCTAACTATGGCTACACCTTC

clone_size: .
v_call: TRBV5-1
j_call: TRBJ1-1
d_call: TRBD1
cdr3_aa: CASSFSGGVSEAFF
cdr3_nt: TGCGCCAGCAGCTTCTCAGGGGGCGTCAGTGAAGCTTTCTTT

clone_size: .
v_call: TRBV19
j_call: TRBJ2-6
d_call: .
cdr3_aa: CASSVSGVPGANVLTF
cdr3_nt: TGTGCCAGTAGCGTATCAGGGGTTCCCGGGGCCAACGTCCTGACTTTC

clone_size: .
v_call: TRBV30
j_call: TRBJ2-5
d_call: TRBD2
cdr3_aa: CALGTSGSSGETQYF
cdr3_nt: TGTGCCCTAGGGACTAGCGGGAGTTCGGGAGAGACCCAGTACTTC

clone_size: .
v_call: TRBV18
j_call: TRBJ1-4
d_call: .
cdr3_aa: CASSGQGTTNEKLFF
cdr3_nt: TGTGCCAGCTCCGGGCAGGGGACAACTAATGAAAAACTGTTTTTT

clone_size: .
v_call: TRBV11-2
j_call: TRBJ1-5
d_call: TRBD1
cdr3_aa: CASSWGQNQPQHF
cdr3_nt: TGTGCCAGCAGCTGGGGACAGAATCAGCCCCAGCATTTT

clone_size: .
v_call: TRBV5-6
j_call: TRBJ2-5
d_call: TRBD1
cdr3_aa: CASTHLPGTGGETQYF
cdr3_nt: TGTGCCAGCACCCACCTGCCCGGGACAGGGGGAGAGACCCAGTACTTC